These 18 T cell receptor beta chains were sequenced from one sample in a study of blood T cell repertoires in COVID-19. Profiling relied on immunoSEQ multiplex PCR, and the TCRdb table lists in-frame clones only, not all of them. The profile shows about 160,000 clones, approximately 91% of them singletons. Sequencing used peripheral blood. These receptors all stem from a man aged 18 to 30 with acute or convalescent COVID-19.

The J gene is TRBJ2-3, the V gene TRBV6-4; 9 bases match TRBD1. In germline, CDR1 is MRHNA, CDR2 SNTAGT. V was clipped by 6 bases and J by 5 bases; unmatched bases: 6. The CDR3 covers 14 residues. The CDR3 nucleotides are TGTGCCAGCAGGAGGGACAGGGCAGAAGATACGCAGTATTTT. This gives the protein CASRRDRAEDTQYF.

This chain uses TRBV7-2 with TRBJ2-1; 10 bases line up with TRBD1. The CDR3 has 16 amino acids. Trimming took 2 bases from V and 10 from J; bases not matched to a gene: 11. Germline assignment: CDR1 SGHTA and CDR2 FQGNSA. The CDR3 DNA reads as TGTGCCAGCAGCTTAACAGCGACAGGGGGCTTCTGGGAGCAGTTCTTC. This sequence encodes CASSLTATGGFWEQFF.

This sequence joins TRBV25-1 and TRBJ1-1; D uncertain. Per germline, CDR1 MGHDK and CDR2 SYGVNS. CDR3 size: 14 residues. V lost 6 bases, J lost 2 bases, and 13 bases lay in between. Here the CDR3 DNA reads TGTGCCAGCAGCCCAAGGTACAGTAACACTGAAGCTTTCTTT. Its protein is CASSPRYSNTEAFF.

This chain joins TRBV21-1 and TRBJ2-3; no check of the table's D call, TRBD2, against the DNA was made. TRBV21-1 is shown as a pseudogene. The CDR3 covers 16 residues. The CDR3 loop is CASLWERDSVLDTQYF. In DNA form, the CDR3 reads TGTGCCAGCTTATGGGAGCGGGACTCCGTTCTCGATACGCAGTATTTT.

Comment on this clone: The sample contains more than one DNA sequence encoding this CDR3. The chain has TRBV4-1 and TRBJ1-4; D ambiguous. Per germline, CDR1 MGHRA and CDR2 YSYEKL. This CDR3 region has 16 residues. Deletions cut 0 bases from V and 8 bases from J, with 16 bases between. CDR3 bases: TGCGCCAGCAGCCAAGATCGAAGGACGGGGAGAGAAAAACTGTTTTTT. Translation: CASSQDRRTGREKLFF.

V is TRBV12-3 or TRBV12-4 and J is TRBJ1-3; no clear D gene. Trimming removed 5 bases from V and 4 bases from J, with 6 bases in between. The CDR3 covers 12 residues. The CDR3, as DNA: TGTGCCAGCAGTCCGACAGGAAACACCATATATTTT. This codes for CASSPTGNTIYF.

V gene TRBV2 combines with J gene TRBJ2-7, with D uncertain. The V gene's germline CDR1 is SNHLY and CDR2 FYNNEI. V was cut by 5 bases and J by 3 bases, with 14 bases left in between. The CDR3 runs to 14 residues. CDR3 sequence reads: CASSKSGPSYEQYF. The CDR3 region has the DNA TGTGCCAGCAGTAAATCAGGTCCGAGCTACGAGCAGTACTTC.

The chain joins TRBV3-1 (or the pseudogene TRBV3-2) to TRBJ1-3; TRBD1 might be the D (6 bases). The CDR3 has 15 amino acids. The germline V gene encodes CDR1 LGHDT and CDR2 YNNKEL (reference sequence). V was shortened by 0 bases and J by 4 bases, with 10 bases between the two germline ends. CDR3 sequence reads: CASSQEGTLGNTIYF. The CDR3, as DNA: TGTGCCAGCAGCCAAGAAGGGACACTAGGAAACACCATATATTTT.

The CDR3 DNA reads as TGTGCCACCCCCAGATCCGGGACAGGTAATGAAAAACTGTTTTTT. Protein: CATPRSGTGNEKLFF. The chain recombines TRBV24-1 with TRBJ1-4, with TRBD1 matching 8 bases. The germline V gene has CDR1 KGHDR and CDR2 SFDVKD. V was pared by 9 bases and J by 4 bases, with 9 bases of the junction left unmatched. The CDR3 consists of 15 residues.

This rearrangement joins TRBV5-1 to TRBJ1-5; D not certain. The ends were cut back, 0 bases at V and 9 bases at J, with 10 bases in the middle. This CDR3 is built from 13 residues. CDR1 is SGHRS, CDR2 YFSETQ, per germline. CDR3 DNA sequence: TGCGCCAGCAGCTTGGAAGGGAGTGGGCCCCAGCATTTT. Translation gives CASSLEGSGPQHF.

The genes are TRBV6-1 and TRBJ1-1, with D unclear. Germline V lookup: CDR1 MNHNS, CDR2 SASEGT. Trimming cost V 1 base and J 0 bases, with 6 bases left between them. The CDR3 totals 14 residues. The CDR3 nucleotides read TGTGCCAGCAGTGAAGGGAGGTTGAACACTGAAGCTTTCTTT. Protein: CASSEGRLNTEAFF.

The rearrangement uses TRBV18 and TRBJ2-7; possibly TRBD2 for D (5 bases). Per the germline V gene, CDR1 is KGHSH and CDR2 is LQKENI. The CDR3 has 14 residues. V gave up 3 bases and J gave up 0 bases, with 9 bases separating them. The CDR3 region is CASSPRVASYEQYF. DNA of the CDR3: TGTGCCAGCTCACCGAGGGTAGCCTCCTACGAGCAGTACTTC.

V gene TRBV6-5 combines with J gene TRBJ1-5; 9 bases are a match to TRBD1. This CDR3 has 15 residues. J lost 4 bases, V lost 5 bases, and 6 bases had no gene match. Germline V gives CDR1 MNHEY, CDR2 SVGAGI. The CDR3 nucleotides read TGTGCCAGCAGTAACCCGACAGGGGGAAATCAGCCCCAGCATTTT. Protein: CASSNPTGGNQPQHF.

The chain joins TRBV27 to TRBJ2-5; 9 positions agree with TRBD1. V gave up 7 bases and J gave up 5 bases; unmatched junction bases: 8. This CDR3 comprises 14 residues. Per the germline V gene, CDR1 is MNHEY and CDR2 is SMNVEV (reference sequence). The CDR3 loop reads CASTPQGAGETQYF. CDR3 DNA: TGTGCCAGCACTCCACAGGGGGCGGGGGAGACCCAGTACTTC.

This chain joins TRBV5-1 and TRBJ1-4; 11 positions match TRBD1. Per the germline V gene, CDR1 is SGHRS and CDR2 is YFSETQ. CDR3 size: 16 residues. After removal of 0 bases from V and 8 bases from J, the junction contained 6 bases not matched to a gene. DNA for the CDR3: TGCGCCAGCAGCTTGGAGCCCGGGACAGGGGGGGAAAAACTGTTTTTT. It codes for CASSLEPGTGGEKLFF.

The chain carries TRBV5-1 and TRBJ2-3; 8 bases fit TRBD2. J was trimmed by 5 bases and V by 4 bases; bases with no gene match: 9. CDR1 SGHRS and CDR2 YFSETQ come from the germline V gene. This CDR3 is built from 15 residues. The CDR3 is CASSPGGVSRDTQYF. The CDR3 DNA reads TGCGCCAGCAGCCCCGGGGGGGTCTCAAGAGATACGCAGTATTTT. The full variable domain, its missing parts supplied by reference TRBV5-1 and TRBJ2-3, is KAGVTQTPRYLIKTRGQQVTLSCSPISGHRSVSWYQQTPGQGLQFLFEYFSETQRNKGNFPGRFSGRQFSNSRSEMNVSTLELGDSALYLCASSPGGVSRDTQYFGPGTRLTVL.

The CDR3, as DNA: TGCGCCAGCAGCCGGGACAGGGCGGGTGAAGCTTTCTTT. It specifies CASSRDRAGEAFF. The V and J genes are TRBV10-1 and TRBJ1-1; 9 nucleotides match TRBD1. The CDR3 extends over 13 amino acids. Germline V gene sequence: CDR1 WNHNN, CDR2 SYGVQD (reference sequence). V lost 6 bases and J lost 7; bases outside the gene matches: 6.

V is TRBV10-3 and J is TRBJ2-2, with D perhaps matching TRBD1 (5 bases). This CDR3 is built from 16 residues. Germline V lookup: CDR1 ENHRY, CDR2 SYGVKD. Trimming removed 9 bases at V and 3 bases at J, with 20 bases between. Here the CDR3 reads CAILRRGATDTGELFF. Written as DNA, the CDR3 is TGTGCCATTCTTCGACGTGGGGCGACGGACACCGGGGAGCTGTTTTTT.